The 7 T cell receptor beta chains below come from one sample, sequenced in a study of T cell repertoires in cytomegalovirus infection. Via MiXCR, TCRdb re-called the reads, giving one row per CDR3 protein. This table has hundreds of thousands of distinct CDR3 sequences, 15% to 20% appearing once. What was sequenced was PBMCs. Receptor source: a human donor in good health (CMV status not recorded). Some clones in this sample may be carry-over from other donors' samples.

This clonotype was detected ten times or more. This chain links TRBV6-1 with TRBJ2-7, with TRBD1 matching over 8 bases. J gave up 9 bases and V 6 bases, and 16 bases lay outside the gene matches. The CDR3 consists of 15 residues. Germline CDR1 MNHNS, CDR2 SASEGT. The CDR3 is CASRQPGQVSRGQYF. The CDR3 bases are TGTGCCAGCAGACAACCGGGACAGGTGTCCCGAGGGCAGTACTTC.

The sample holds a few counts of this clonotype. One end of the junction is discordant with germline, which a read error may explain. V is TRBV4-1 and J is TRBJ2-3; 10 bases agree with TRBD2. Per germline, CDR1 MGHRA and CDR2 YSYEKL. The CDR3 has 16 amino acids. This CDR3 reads CASSLSSGGRTDTQYF. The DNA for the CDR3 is TGTGCCAGCAGCTTGTCTAGCGGGGGCCGTACAGATACGCAGTATTTT.

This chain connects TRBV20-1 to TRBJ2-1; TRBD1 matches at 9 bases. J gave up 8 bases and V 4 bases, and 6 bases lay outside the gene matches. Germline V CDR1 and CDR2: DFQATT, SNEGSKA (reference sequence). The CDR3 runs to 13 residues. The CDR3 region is CSATRDRDYEQFF. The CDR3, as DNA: TGCAGTGCTACCCGGGACAGGGATTATGAGCAGTTCTTC.

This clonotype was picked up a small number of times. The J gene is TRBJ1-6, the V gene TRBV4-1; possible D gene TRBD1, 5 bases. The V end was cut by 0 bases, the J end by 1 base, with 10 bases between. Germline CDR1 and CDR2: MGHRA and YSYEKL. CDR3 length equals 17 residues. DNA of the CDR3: TGCGCCAGCAGCCAAGAGATGAGGGGATCCTATAATTCACCCCTCCACTTT. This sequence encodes CASSQEMRGSYNSPLHF.

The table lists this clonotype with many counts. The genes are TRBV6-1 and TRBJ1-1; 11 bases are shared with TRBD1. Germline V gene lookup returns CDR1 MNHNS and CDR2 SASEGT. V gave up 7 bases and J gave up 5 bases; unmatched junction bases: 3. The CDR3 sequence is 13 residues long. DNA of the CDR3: TGTGCCAGCATGGACAGGGGGCGGACTGAAGCTTTCTTT. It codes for CASMDRGRTEAFF.

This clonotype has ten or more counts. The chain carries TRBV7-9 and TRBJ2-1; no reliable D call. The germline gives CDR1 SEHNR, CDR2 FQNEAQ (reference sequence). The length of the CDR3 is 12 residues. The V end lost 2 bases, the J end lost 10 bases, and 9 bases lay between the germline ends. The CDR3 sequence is CASSLKVGEQFF. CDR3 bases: TGTGCCAGCAGCTTAAAAGTAGGCGAGCAGTTCTTC. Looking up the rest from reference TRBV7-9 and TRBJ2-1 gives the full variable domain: DTGVSQNPRHKITKRGQNVTFRCDPISEHNRLYWYRQTLGQGPEFLTYFQNEAQLEKSRLLSDRFSAERPKGSFSTLEIQRTEQGDSAMYLCASSLKVGEQFFGPGTRLTVL.

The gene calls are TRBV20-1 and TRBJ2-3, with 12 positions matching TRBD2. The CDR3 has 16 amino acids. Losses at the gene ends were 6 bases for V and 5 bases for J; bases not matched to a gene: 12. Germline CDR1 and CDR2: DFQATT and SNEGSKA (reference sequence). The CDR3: CSANPGLAGLGDTQYF. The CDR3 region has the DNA TGCAGTGCCAACCCGGGACTAGCGGGTTTAGGAGATACGCAGTATTTT.